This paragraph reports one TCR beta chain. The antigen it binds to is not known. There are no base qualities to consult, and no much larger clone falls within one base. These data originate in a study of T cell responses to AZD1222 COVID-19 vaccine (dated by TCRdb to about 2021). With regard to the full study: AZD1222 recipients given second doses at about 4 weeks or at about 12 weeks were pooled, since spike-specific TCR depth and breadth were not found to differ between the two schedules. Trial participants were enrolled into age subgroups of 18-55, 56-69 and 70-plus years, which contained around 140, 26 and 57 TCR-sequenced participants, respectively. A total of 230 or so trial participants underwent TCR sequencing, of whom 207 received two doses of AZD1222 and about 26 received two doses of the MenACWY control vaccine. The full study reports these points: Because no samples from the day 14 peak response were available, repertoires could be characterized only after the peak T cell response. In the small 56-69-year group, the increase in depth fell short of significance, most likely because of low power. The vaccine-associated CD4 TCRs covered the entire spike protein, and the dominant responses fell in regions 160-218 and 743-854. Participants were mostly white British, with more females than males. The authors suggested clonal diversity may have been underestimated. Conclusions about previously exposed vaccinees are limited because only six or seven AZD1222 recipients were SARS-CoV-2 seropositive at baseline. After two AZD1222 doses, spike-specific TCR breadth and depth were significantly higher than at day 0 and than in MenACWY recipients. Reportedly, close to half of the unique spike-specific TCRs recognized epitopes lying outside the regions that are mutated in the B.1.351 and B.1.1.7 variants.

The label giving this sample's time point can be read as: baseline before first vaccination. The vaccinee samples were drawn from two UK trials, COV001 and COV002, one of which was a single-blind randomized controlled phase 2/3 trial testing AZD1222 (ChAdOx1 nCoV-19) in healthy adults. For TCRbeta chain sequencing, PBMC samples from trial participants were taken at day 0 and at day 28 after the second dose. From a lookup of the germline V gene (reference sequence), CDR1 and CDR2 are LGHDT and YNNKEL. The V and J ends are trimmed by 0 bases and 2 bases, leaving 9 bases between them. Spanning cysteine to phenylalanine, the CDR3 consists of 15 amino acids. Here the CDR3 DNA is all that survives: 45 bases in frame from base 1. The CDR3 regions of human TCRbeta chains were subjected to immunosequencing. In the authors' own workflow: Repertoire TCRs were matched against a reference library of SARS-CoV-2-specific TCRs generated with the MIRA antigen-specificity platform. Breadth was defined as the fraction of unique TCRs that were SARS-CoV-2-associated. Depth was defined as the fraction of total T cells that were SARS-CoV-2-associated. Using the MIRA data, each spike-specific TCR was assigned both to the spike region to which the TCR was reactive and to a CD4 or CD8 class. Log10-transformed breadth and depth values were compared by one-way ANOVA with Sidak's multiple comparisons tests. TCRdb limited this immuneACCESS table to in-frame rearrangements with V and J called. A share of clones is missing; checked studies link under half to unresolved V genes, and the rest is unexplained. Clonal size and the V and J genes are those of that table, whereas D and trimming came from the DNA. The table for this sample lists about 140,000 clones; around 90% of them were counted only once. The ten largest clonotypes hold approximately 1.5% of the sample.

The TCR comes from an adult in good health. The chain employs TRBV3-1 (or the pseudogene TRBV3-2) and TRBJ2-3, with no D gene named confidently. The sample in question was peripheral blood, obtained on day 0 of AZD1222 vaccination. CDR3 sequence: CASSQDLRTTDTQYF. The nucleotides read TGTGCCAGCAGCCAAGATTTGAGGACCACAGATACGCAGTATTTT.